Below are 26 T cell receptor beta chains sequenced from a single sample in a study of cytomegalovirus exposure and HLA in healthy donors. Primers: 60 Vbeta forward and 13 Jbeta reverse. The table came from immunoSEQ multiplex PCR; TCRdb's copy has only in-frame clones and leaves some out. The sample totals about 64,000 clones. The sequenced sample consisted of PBMCs. The receptor set was obtained from a woman younger than 35 in good health and CMV-seronegative.

This rearrangement joins TRBV10-1 to TRBJ1-1; 7 bases fit TRBD1. The CDR3 is made up of 16 amino acids. After removal of 3 bases from V and 4 bases from J, the junction contained 11 bases not matched to a gene. The germline V gene encodes CDR1 WNHNN and CDR2 SYGVQD (reference sequence). CDR3 in amino acids: CASSDTGAKGSTEAFF. CDR3 nucleotides: TGCGCCAGCAGTGATACAGGGGCCAAGGGTAGCACTGAAGCTTTCTTT.

This chain connects TRBV19 to TRBJ1-1; 11 nucleotides match TRBD1. The CDR3 is 15 residues long. Germline V gene sequence: CDR1 LNHDA, CDR2 SQIVND (reference sequence). V gave up 5 bases and J gave up 5 bases; unmatched junction bases: 7. The CDR3 DNA follows: TGTGCCAGTAGTTATCGCCGGGACAGGGGGACTGAAGCTTTCTTT. It codes for CASSYRRDRGTEAFF.

The chain is built from TRBV7-9 and TRBJ2-1; D unclear. The CDR3 contains 14 residues. Per germline, CDR1 SEHNR and CDR2 FQNEAQ (reference sequence). Trimming stripped 0 bases from V and 5 bases from J, with 8 bases between. The chain's CDR3 is CASSLARPDNEQFF. The CDR3 DNA reads TGTGCCAGCAGCTTAGCGCGGCCCGACAATGAGCAGTTCTTC. The variable domain in full, with the rest retrieved from reference TRBV7-9 and TRBJ2-1, is DTGVSQNPRHKITKRGQNVTFRCDPISEHNRLYWYRQTLGQGPEFLTYFQNEAQLEKSRLLSDRFSAERPKGSFSTLEIQRTEQGDSAMYLCASSLARPDNEQFFGPGTRLTVL.

The V and J genes are TRBV7-9 and TRBJ2-3; possibly TRBD2 for D (6 bases). This CDR3 comprises 15 residues. From germline, CDR1 is SEHNR and CDR2 FQNEAQ (reference sequence). With 4 bases removed from V and 3 bases from J, the gap between germline ends came to 14 bases. The CDR3 DNA reads TGTGCCAGCAGCTCGTTAGCGGTGGGGACAGATACGCAGTATTTT. Translation gives CASSSLAVGTDTQYF.

The gene calls are TRBV11-3 and TRBJ2-5; TRBD2 is a possible D gene (6 bases). The CDR3 runs 14 residues. Germline-derived CDR1 and CDR2 are SGHNT and YENEEA. Trimming cost V 4 bases and J 5 bases, with 14 bases left between them. In nucleotides, the CDR3 is TGTGCCAGCAGCTGGGGACTCGCGGGGGAGACCCAGTACTTC. Its translation is CASSWGLAGETQYF.

The rearrangement links TRBV19 to TRBJ1-1; D is unresolved. Germline V gene data show CDR1 as LNHDA and CDR2 as SQIVND (reference sequence). This CDR3 region has 12 residues. V was trimmed by 5 bases and J by 1 base, leaving 5 bases between them. As DNA, the CDR3 is TGTGCCAGTAGTGAGGCGAACACTGAAGCTTTCTTT. The encoded protein is CASSEANTEAFF.

The rearrangement uses TRBV30 and TRBJ1-2; 9 bases map to TRBD1. Germline values: CDR1 GTSNPN, CDR2 SVGIG (reference sequence). V was pared by 2 bases and J by 3 bases, with 13 bases of the junction left unmatched. The CDR3 loop spans 17 amino acids. The CDR3 nucleotides are TGTGCCTGGAGTACGGGACAGGGCCCTAGTCGAGACTATGGCTACACCTTC. Translated: CAWSTGQGPSRDYGYTF.

The chain couples TRBV4-1 to TRBJ1-2; D is undetermined. The CDR3 length is 16 residues. V lost 0 bases, J lost 5 bases, and 16 bases lay in between. Germline values: CDR1 MGHRA, CDR2 YSYEKL. CDR3 in DNA: TGCGCCAGCAGCCAAGATCTTCAGCAGCCGGGATATGGCTACACCTTC. The encoded protein is CASSQDLQQPGYGYTF.

This chain joins TRBV4-1 and TRBJ1-1, with D possibly being TRBD1 (5 bases). The CDR3 runs to 17 residues. The ends were cut back, 3 bases at V and 1 base at J, with 18 bases in the middle. Germline loops: CDR1 MGHRA, CDR2 YSYEKL. CDR3 nucleotide sequence: TGCGCCAGCAGCCACCTCCTCGGGGGGGTCGGGAACACTGAAGCTTTCTTT. It is translated as CASSHLLGGVGNTEAFF.

This chain uses TRBV5-4 with TRBJ1-6; TRBD1 agrees at 8 bases. The CDR3 is made up of 18 amino acids. V lost 1 base, J lost 5 bases, and 11 bases stayed unmatched. Germline V gene lookup returns CDR1 SGHNT and CDR2 YYREEE (reference sequence). The CDR3 nucleotides read TGTGCCAGCAGCTTGAAGACTCCAGGGGGCAGGAATAATTCACCCCTCCACTTT. Translation: CASSLKTPGGRNNSPLHF.

V and J are TRBV11-2 and TRBJ1-2; D is possibly TRBD1 (6 bases). The germline V and J ends were trimmed by 5 bases and 8 bases, with 18 bases remaining between them. CDR1 and CDR2 from the germline V gene are SGHAT and FQNNGV. CDR3 length: 14 residues. The CDR3 nucleotides are TGTGCCAGCAGCCCATCAGGGGTTTTCGGGGGCTACACCTTC. Encoded protein: CASSPSGVFGGYTF.

V gene TRBV7-2 combines with J gene TRBJ2-7, with a weak D call TRBD1 (6 bases). This CDR3 has 15 amino acids. The germline V gene has CDR1 SGHTA and CDR2 FQGNSA. Trimming left V 4 bases short and J 3 bases short, with 16 bases between. DNA for the CDR3: TGTGCCAGCAGCTCCGGCCGGGACAAGATCTACGAGCAGTACTTC. Its translation: CASSSGRDKIYEQYF.

This sequence joins TRBV4-1 and TRBJ2-2; 7 bases fit TRBD1. J lost 4 bases, V lost 4 bases, and 6 bases had no gene match. This CDR3 region has 15 residues. The germline gives CDR1 MGHRA, CDR2 YSYEKL. Written as DNA, the CDR3 is TGCGCCAGCAGCCCTAGACAGGGTGGCACCGGGGAGCTGTTTTTT. Amino acid sequence: CASSPRQGGTGELFF.

The chain joins TRBV4-1 to TRBJ2-7, with TRBD2 matching 7 bases. V was pared by 0 bases and J by 2 bases, with 4 bases of the junction left unmatched. CDR1 and CDR2 from the germline V gene are MGHRA and YSYEKL. This CDR3 region has 15 residues. The CDR3 spells CASSQERESAYEQYF. DNA for the CDR3: TGCGCCAGCAGCCAAGAGCGGGAGAGCGCCTACGAGCAGTACTTC.

This sequence joins TRBV2 and TRBJ2-6, with a possible D match to TRBD2 (6 bases). Trimming took 8 bases from V and 3 from J, leaving 11 bases between them. The CDR3 covers 14 residues. Germline V gene lookup returns CDR1 SNHLY and CDR2 FYNNEI. Written as DNA, the CDR3 is TGTGCCAGCGAGGAGGGTGGTGGGGCCAACGTCCTGACTTTC. Its protein product is CASEEGGGANVLTF.

The rearrangement joins TRBV18 to TRBJ1-3, with D maybe TRBD1 (6 bases). CDR1 KGHSH and CDR2 LQKENI come from the germline V gene. The CDR3 spans 17 residues. Trimming stripped 3 bases from V and 0 bases from J, with 15 bases between. The chain's CDR3 is CASSPPGQGHSGNTIYF. DNA of the CDR3: TGTGCCAGCTCACCTCCGGGGCAGGGGCACTCTGGAAACACCATATATTTT.

The gene calls are TRBV6-5 and TRBJ1-1, with D unclear. Trimming pared 2 bases from V and 2 bases from J, leaving 12 bases between. The CDR3 runs 15 residues. Germline values: CDR1 MNHEY, CDR2 SVGAGI. The CDR3 coding sequence is TGTGCCAGCAGTTACGGTACAACGGGAAACACTGAAGCTTTCTTT. Translated, it gives CASSYGTTGNTEAFF.

The V gene is TRBV18, the J gene TRBJ1-1; the match to TRBD1 covers 7 bases. Germline loops: CDR1 KGHSH, CDR2 LQKENI. The CDR3 has 17 amino acids. With 6 bases clipped from V and 3 bases from J, the junction kept 16 bases outside the gene matches. The chain's CDR3 is CASSPTRGQTPYTEAFF. For the CDR3, the DNA is TGTGCCAGCTCGCCAACAAGGGGACAGACCCCCTACACTGAAGCTTTCTTT.

The chain carries TRBV19 and TRBJ2-7; 7 bases align to TRBD1. V shed 6 bases, J shed 4 bases, and the junction held 3 bases outside the gene matches. The CDR3 sequence is 12 residues long. CDR1 LNHDA and CDR2 SQIVND come from the germline V gene (reference sequence). The CDR3 reads CASRGQSYEQYF. The CDR3, as DNA: TGTGCCAGTAGGGGACAGTCTTACGAGCAGTACTTC.

This rearrangement joins TRBV4-1 to TRBJ2-3; 7 nucleotides line up with TRBD2. Germline values: CDR1 MGHRA, CDR2 YSYEKL. The CDR3 contains 16 residues. Trimming cost V 4 bases and J 2 bases; bases outside gene matches: 9. CDR3 sequence (DNA): TGCGCCAGCAGCCCCCAGGAACTAGCGAACACAGATACGCAGTATTTT. It yields the protein CASSPQELANTDTQYF.

The V gene is TRBV30, the J gene TRBJ2-7; D might be TRBD1 (6 bases). In germline, CDR1 is GTSNPN, CDR2 SVGIG (reference sequence). The V end lost 4 bases, the J end lost 1 base, and 11 bases lay between the germline ends. The CDR3 has 13 residues. CDR3 protein: CAWTSGDSYEQYF. The CDR3 DNA follows: TGTGCCTGGACCTCAGGGGATTCCTACGAGCAGTACTTC.

The chain carries TRBV7-8 and TRBJ2-1, with D uncertain. CDR1 is SGHVS and CDR2 is FQNEAQ in the germline V gene. This CDR3 has 14 residues. Trimming shortened V by 1 base and J by 6 bases, and 10 bases separated the two germline ends. The CDR3 sequence: CASSLEPSFNEQFF. CDR3 bases: TGTGCCAGCAGCTTAGAGCCGTCATTCAATGAGCAGTTCTTC.

The chain recombines TRBV5-1 with TRBJ1-1; no clear D gene. CDR3 size: 13 residues. V was shortened by 2 bases and J by 5 bases, with 10 bases between the two germline ends. Germline V gene data show CDR1 as SGHRS and CDR2 as YFSETQ. The CDR3, as DNA: TGCGCCAGCAGCTTCGGGGAGAGGACTGAAGCTTTCTTT. Amino acid sequence: CASSFGERTEAFF.

V and J are TRBV25-1 and TRBJ2-7, with 10 nucleotides matching TRBD1. J gave up 2 bases and V 3 bases, and 13 bases lay outside the gene matches. CDR3 size: 18 residues. Germline CDR1 reads MGHDK; CDR2 reads SYGVNS. This CDR3 is CASSEPFPGTGAPYEQYF. The CDR3 DNA follows: TGTGCCAGCAGTGAGCCTTTCCCCGGGACAGGGGCCCCCTACGAGCAGTACTTC.

The chain is built from TRBV5-1 and TRBJ2-7; D is possibly TRBD2 (5 bases). CDR1 and CDR2 from the germline V gene are SGHRS and YFSETQ. V lost 4 bases and J 4 bases, leaving 18 bases between the germline ends. The CDR3 consists of 15 residues. CDR3 residues: CASSPEANSRYEQYF. The CDR3 region has the DNA TGCGCCAGCAGCCCGGAGGCGAATAGCAGGTACGAGCAGTACTTC.

This sequence joins TRBV4-1 and TRBJ2-3; 9 positions agree with TRBD2. V was pared by 4 bases and J by 4 bases, with 6 bases of the junction left unmatched. The CDR3 sequence is 15 residues long. Germline V gene lookup returns CDR1 MGHRA and CDR2 YSYEKL. CDR3 protein: CASSLLAGEADTQYF. For the CDR3, the DNA is TGCGCCAGCAGCCTCTTAGCGGGAGAGGCAGATACGCAGTATTTT.